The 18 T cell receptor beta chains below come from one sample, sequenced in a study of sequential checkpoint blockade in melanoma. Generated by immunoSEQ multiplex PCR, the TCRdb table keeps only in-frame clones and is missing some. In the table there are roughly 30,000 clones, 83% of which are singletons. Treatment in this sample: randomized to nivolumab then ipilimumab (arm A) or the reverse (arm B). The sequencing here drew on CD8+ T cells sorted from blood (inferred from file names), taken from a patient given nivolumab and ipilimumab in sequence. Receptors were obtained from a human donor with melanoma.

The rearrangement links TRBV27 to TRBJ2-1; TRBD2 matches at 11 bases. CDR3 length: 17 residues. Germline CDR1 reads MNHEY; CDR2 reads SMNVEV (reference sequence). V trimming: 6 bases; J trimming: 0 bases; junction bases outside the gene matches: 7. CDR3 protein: CASSRIAGGPSYNEQFF. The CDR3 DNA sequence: TGTGCCAGCAGCCGAATAGCGGGGGGGCCCTCCTACAATGAGCAGTTCTTC.

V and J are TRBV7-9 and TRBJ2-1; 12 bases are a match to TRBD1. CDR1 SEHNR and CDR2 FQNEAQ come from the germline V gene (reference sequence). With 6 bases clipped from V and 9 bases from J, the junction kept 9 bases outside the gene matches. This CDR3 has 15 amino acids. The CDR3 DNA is TGTGCCAGCAGGTCAGGGACAGGGGGCAAAAGTGAGCAGTTCTTC. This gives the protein CASRSGTGGKSEQFF.

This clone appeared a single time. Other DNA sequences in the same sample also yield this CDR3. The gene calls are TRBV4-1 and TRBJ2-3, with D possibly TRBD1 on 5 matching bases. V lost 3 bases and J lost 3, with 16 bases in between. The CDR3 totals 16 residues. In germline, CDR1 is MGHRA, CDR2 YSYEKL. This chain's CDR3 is CASSQEFVRVTDTQYF. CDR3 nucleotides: TGCGCCAGCAGCCAGGAGTTTGTCAGGGTGACAGATACGCAGTATTTT.

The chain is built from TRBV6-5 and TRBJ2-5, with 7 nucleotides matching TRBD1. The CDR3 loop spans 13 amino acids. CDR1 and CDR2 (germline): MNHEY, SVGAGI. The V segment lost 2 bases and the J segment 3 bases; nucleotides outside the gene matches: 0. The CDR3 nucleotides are TGTGCCAGCAGTTACGGGACAGAAGAGACCCAGTACTTC. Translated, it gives CASSYGTEETQYF.

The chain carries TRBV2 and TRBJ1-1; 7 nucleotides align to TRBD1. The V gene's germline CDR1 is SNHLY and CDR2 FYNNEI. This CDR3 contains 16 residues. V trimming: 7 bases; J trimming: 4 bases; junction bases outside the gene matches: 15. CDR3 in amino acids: CASIVGQAVEGTEAFF. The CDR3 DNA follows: TGTGCCAGCATTGTAGGACAGGCGGTGGAAGGCACTGAAGCTTTCTTT.

The CDR3 here is CASSAGLAGDTQYF. The CDR3 region has the DNA TGTGCCAGCAGCGCCGGACTAGCGGGGGATACGCAGTATTTT. The chain recombines TRBV9 with TRBJ2-3; 12 bases map to TRBD2. Germline assignment: CDR1 SGDLS and CDR2 YYNGEE. The CDR3 sequence is 14 residues long. V was clipped by 3 bases and J by 6 bases; unmatched bases: 2.

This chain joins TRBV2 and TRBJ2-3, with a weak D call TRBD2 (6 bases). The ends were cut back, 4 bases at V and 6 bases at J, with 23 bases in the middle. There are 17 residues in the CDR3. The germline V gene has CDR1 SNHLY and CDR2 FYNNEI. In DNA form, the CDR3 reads TGTGCCAGCAGTGTAGGCGGTTTACTAGGGGAGGTCGATACGCAGTATTTT. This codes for CASSVGGLLGEVDTQYF.

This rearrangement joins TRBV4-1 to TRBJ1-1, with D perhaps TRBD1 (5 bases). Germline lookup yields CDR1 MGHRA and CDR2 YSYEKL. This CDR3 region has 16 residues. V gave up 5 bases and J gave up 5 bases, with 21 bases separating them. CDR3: CASSAGQVDPRTEAFF. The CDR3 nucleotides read TGCGCCAGCAGCGCTGGACAAGTGGATCCGAGGACTGAAGCTTTCTTT.

The CDR3 DNA follows: TGTGCCAGCAGTTTATCCCGGAACACTGAAGCTTTCTTT. This sequence encodes CASSLSRNTEAFF. The chain couples TRBV28 to TRBJ1-1; D remains unclear. CDR1 MDHEN and CDR2 SYDVKM come from the germline V gene. Trimming took off 1 base at V and 1 base at J, with 4 bases between the two ends. This CDR3 region has 13 residues.

This CDR3 is CASTTGGSTEAFF. The CDR3 DNA reads TGTGCCAGTACCACAGGGGGCAGCACTGAAGCTTTCTTT. The chain uses TRBV19 and TRBJ1-1; 9 nucleotides align to TRBD1. The V segment lost 7 bases and the J segment 4 bases; nucleotides outside the gene matches: 4. Germline-derived CDR1 and CDR2 are LNHDA and SQIVND (reference sequence). The CDR3 covers 13 residues.

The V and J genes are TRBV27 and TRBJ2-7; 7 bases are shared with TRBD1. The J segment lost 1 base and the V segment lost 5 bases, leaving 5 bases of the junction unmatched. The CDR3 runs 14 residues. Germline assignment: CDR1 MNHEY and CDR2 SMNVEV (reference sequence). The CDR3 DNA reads TGTGCCAGCAGTCCTTGGACAGGTTCCTACGAGCAGTACTTC. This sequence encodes CASSPWTGSYEQYF.

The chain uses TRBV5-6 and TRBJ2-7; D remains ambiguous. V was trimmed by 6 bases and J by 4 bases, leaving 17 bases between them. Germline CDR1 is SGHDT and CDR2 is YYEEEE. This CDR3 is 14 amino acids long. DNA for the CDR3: TGTGCCAGCAACCCGAGGTCCCCCAGTTACGAGCAGTACTTC. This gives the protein CASNPRSPSYEQYF.

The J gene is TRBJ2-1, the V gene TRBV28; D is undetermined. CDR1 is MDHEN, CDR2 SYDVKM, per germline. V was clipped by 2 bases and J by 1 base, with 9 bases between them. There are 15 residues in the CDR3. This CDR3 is CASSLALESYNEQFF. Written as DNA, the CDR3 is TGTGCCAGCAGTTTAGCGTTAGAGTCCTACAATGAGCAGTTCTTC.

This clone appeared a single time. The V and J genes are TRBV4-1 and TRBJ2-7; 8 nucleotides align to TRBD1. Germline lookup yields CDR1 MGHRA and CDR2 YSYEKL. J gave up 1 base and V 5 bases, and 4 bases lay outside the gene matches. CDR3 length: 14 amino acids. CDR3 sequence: CASSSRTGSYEQYF. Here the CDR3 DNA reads TGCGCCAGCAGCTCCCGGACAGGGTCCTACGAGCAGTACTTC.

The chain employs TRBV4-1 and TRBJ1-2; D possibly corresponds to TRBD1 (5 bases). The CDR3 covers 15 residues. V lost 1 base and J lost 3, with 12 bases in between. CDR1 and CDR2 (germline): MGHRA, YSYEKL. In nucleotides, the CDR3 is TGCGCCAGCAGCCAAGTCCAGGGTTATCACTATGGCTACACCTTC. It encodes CASSQVQGYHYGYTF.

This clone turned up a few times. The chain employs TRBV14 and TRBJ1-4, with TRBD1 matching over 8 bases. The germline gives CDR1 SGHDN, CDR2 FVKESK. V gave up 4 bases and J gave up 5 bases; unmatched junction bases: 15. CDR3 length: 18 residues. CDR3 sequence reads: CASSPGGGQARLNEKLFF. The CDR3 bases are TGTGCCAGCAGCCCCGGCGGGGGACAGGCCCGCCTGAATGAAAAACTGTTTTTT.

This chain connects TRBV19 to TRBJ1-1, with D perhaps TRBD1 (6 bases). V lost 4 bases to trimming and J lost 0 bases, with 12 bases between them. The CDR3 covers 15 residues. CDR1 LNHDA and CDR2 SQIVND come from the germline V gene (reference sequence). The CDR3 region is CASSTGVAVNTEAFF. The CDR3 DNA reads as TGTGCCAGTAGTACAGGGGTGGCTGTGAACACTGAAGCTTTCTTT.

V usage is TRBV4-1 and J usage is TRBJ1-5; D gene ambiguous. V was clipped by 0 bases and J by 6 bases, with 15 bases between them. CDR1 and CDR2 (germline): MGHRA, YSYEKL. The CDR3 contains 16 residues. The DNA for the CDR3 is TGCGCCAGCAGCCAAGAAGTATCGAGGGTCTTTCAGCCCCAGCATTTT. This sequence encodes CASSQEVSRVFQPQHF.